The 20 T cell receptor beta chains in this list originate from one sample, sequenced in a study of cytomegalovirus exposure and HLA in healthy donors. Clones were sequenced by immunoSEQ multiplex PCR, and TCRdb holds only the in-frame ones, with some missing. Found here are about 280,000 clones, 86% of them singletons; the top ten hold around 1%. Sequences were obtained from PBMCs. The receptors were gathered from a woman aged 18-29 years in good health and CMV-seronegative.

This CDR3 reads CAISDGSQETQYF. CDR3 in DNA: TGTGCCATCAGTGACGGTTCGCAAGAGACCCAGTACTTC. V usage is TRBV10-3 and J usage is TRBJ2-5; no definite D call. Trimming took off 3 bases at V and 2 bases at J, with 7 bases between the two ends. Germline CDR1 is ENHRY and CDR2 is SYGVKD. The CDR3 runs to 13 residues.

The rearrangement joins TRBV30 to TRBJ1-1; no clear D gene. Trimming took 2 bases from V and 11 from J, leaving 15 bases between them. Germline CDR1 and CDR2: GTSNPN and SVGIG (reference sequence). The CDR3 sequence is 12 residues long. CDR3 sequence: CAWSSSPAGAFF. The CDR3 nucleotides are TGTGCCTGGAGTTCGTCGCCGGCGGGGGCTTTCTTT.

The rearrangement uses TRBV2 and TRBJ1-1; TRBD1 agrees at 8 bases. The CDR3 length is 15 residues. V shed 6 bases, J shed 6 bases, and the junction held 12 bases outside the gene matches. Germline CDR1 and CDR2: SNHLY and FYNNEI. The CDR3 spells CASSPLKIQGAEAFF. CDR3 coding DNA: TGTGCCAGCAGCCCCCTAAAAATACAGGGGGCTGAAGCTTTCTTT.

The chain recombines TRBV4-1 with TRBJ2-1; the match to TRBD2 covers 8 bases. The CDR3 runs to 15 residues. V shed 3 bases, J shed 4 bases, and the junction held 5 bases outside the gene matches. In germline, CDR1 is MGHRA, CDR2 YSYEKL. CDR3 in amino acids: CASSHSGGVYNEQFF. Written as DNA, the CDR3 is TGCGCCAGCAGCCACTCGGGGGGGGTATACAATGAGCAGTTCTTC.

This clone was detected only once. The V and J genes are TRBV7-2 and TRBJ2-2; 10 bases line up with TRBD2. J was trimmed by 3 bases and V by 11 bases; bases with no gene match: 9. The length of the CDR3 is 15 residues. CDR1 and CDR2 from the germline V gene are SGHTA and FQGNSA. In nucleotides, the CDR3 is TGTGCCTCCCCGGGGACTAGCGACCACACCGGGGAGCTGTTTTTT. Its protein product is CASPGTSDHTGELFF.

The chain employs TRBV30 and TRBJ2-2, with 9 nucleotides matching TRBD2. With 0 bases clipped from V and 6 bases from J, the junction kept 14 bases outside the gene matches. The V gene's germline CDR1 is GTSNPN and CDR2 SVGIG (reference sequence). This CDR3 contains 18 residues. CDR3 in amino acids: CAWSVFGRVAGASGELFF. DNA for the CDR3: TGTGCCTGGAGTGTATTCGGGCGGGTAGCGGGAGCTTCCGGGGAGCTGTTTTTT.

The CDR3 is CASSEAVSAEAFF. In DNA, the CDR3 is TGTGCCAGCAGCGAGGCGGTTTCTGCTGAAGCTTTCTTT. The rearrangement joins TRBV7-8 to TRBJ1-1; D call uncertain. V was cut by 5 bases and J by 6 bases, with 13 bases left in between. Germline CDR1 is SGHVS and CDR2 is FQNEAQ. CDR3 length equals 13 residues. Filled out from reference TRBV7-8 and TRBJ1-1, the complete variable domain reads GAGVSQSPRYKVAKRGQDVALRCDPISGHVSLFWYQQALGQGPEFLTYFQNEAQLDKSGLPSDRFFAERPEGSVSTLKIQRTQQEDSAVYLCASSEAVSAEAFFGQGTRLTVV.

The chain employs TRBV18 and TRBJ1-1; D is undetermined. The length of the CDR3 is 15 residues. Trimming removed 2 bases from V and 1 base from J, with 11 bases in between. From germline, CDR1 is KGHSH and CDR2 LQKENI. CDR3 sequence reads: CASSPGPGSNTEAFF. In DNA form, the CDR3 reads TGTGCCAGCTCACCAGGGCCCGGCTCGAACACTGAAGCTTTCTTT.

The table lists this clone with a few counts. CDR3 in amino acids: CAIAEWTGGSGSGYTF. The CDR3 nucleotides are TGTGCCATCGCTGAATGGACAGGGGGCAGTGGAAGTGGCTACACCTTC. The chain employs TRBV7-6 and TRBJ1-2; TRBD1 matches 11 bases. The CDR3 runs to 16 residues. From germline, CDR1 is SGHVS and CDR2 FNYEAQ. Trimming cost V 10 bases and J 7 bases; bases outside gene matches: 17.

The V and J genes are TRBV6-1 and TRBJ2-4; D is perhaps TRBD1 (6 bases). Germline values: CDR1 MNHNS, CDR2 SASEGT. This CDR3 has 17 residues. Between the trimmed V and J ends, which lost 1 base and 9 bases, there was a span of 22 bases. The CDR3 coding sequence is TGTGCCAGCAGTGAAGACTGGGCTCGGCAGGGGTCGGGCATTCAGTACTTC. Amino acid sequence: CASSEDWARQGSGIQYF.

This clone appeared a few times. The J gene is TRBJ1-5, the V gene TRBV4-1, with D maybe TRBD1 (6 bases). Germline V gene data show CDR1 as MGHRA and CDR2 as YSYEKL. CDR3 length: 16 residues. V gave up 3 bases and J gave up 3 bases, with 15 bases separating them. The CDR3 region has the DNA TGCGCCAGCAGCCATAAACAGGGCTCCGTCAATCAGCCCCAGCATTTT. The encoded protein is CASSHKQGSVNQPQHF.

CDR3 DNA sequence: TGTGCCAGCACCCCCACACGGGGTCTGGAGCCCGGGGAGCTGTTTTTT. It yields the protein CASTPTRGLEPGELFF. This rearrangement joins TRBV28 to TRBJ2-2, with a tentative D call TRBD2 (5 bases). V lost 7 bases to trimming and J lost 6 bases, with 21 bases between them. Looked up from germline, CDR1 is MDHEN and CDR2 is SYDVKM. The CDR3 covers 16 residues.

As for this clone: Additional DNA sequences in this sample encode the identical CDR3. The chain recombines TRBV5-1 with TRBJ2-5; 7 bases agree with TRBD1. Trimming at V came to 0 bases and at J to 4 bases, leaving 3 bases not matched to a gene. Germline V CDR1 and CDR2: SGHRS, YFSETQ. This CDR3 is 14 amino acids long. In nucleotides, the CDR3 is TGCGCCAGCAGCTTGGGACAGGGTAGAGAGACCCAGTACTTC. As protein: CASSLGQGRETQYF. The full variable domain, its missing parts supplied by reference TRBV5-1 and TRBJ2-5, is KAGVTQTPRYLIKTRGQQVTLSCSPISGHRSVSWYQQTPGQGLQFLFEYFSETQRNKGNFPGRFSGRQFSNSRSEMNVSTLELGDSALYLCASSLGQGRETQYFGPGTRLLVL.

This chain connects TRBV9 to TRBJ2-3, with unresolved D. The V end was cut by 0 bases, the J end by 1 base, with 15 bases between. The CDR3 covers 17 residues. CDR1 is SGDLS and CDR2 is YYNGEE in the germline V gene. The chain's CDR3 is CASSVVGQTVGTDTQYF. The CDR3 DNA follows: TGTGCCAGCAGCGTAGTAGGCCAGACTGTTGGCACAGATACGCAGTATTTT.

This clone has only one observation. The V and J genes are TRBV9 and TRBJ2-6; 10 bases are a match to TRBD1. Germline V gene lookup returns CDR1 SGDLS and CDR2 YYNGEE. The CDR3 extends over 16 amino acids. The trim removed 5 bases at V and 1 base at J, leaving 3 bases unmatched. The CDR3: CASSPGQGSGANVLTF. DNA of the CDR3: TGTGCCAGCAGTCCGGGACAGGGGTCTGGGGCCAACGTCCTGACTTTC. Together with reference TRBV9 and TRBJ2-6, the CDR3 gives the full variable domain: DSGVTQTPKHLITATGQRVTLRCSPRSGDLSVYWYQQSLDQGLQFLIQYYNGEERAKGNILERFSAQQFPDLHSELNLSSLELGDSALYFCASSPGQGSGANVLTFGAGSRLTVL.

The rearrangement uses TRBV30 and TRBJ1-4; tentative D call: TRBD1 (5 bases). Trimming shortened V by 5 bases and J by 5 bases, and 18 bases separated the two germline ends. Germline assignment: CDR1 GTSNPN and CDR2 SVGIG (reference sequence). CDR3 length: 15 residues. The CDR3 DNA is TGTGCCTGGCACGAGGGTGGGGGGTTGAATGAAAAACTGTTTTTT. It is translated as CAWHEGGGLNEKLFF.

The gene calls are TRBV18 and TRBJ2-7, with a possible D match to TRBD2 (5 bases). V was trimmed by 8 bases and J by 5 bases, leaving 13 bases between them. CDR1 is KGHSH and CDR2 is LQKENI in the germline V gene. The CDR3 runs 12 residues. CDR3 amino acids: CASSGVTNEQYF. DNA for the CDR3: TGTGCCAGCAGCGGCGTAACGAACGAGCAGTACTTC.

This chain links TRBV27 with TRBJ2-7, with D unclear. V gave up 6 bases and J gave up 1 base, with 10 bases separating them. There are 13 residues in the CDR3. Germline loops: CDR1 MNHEY, CDR2 SMNVEV (reference sequence). The CDR3 region is CASSLSESYEQYF. DNA of the CDR3: TGTGCCAGCAGCCTTAGTGAGTCCTACGAGCAGTACTTC.

The V call is TRBV30, the J call TRBJ1-3; D unclear. V gave up 8 bases and J gave up 0 bases, with 11 bases separating them. Per the germline V gene, CDR1 is GTSNPN and CDR2 is SVGIG (reference sequence). The length of the CDR3 is 13 residues. Here the CDR3 reads CAGERFSGNTIYF. The CDR3 DNA is TGTGCCGGGGAGCGGTTCTCTGGAAACACCATATATTTT.

This chain joins TRBV2 and TRBJ2-2; 7 nucleotides line up with TRBD1. Germline loops: CDR1 SNHLY, CDR2 FYNNEI. The CDR3 consists of 13 residues. V shed 8 bases and J 8 bases; nucleotides not matched to a gene: 8. CDR3 protein: CASQGQKTGELFF. CDR3 nucleotides: TGTGCCAGCCAGGGACAGAAGACTGGGGAGCTGTTTTTT.